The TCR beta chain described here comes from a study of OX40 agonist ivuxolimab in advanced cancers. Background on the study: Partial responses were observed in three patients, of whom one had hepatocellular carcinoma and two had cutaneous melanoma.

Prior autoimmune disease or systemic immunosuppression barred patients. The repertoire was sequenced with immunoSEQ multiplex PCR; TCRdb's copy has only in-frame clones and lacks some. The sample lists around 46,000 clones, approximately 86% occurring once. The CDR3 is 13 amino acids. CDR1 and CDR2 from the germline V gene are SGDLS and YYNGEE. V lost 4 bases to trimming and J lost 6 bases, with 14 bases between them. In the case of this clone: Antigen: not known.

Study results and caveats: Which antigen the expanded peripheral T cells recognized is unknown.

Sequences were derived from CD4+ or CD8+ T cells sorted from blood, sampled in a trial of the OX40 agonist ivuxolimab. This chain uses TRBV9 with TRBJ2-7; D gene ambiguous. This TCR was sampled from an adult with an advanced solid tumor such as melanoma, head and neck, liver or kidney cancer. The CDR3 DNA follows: TGTGCCAGCAGCCCCCAGCATTTACGCGAGCAGTACTTC. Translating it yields CASSPQHLREQYF.